Below are 8 T cell receptor beta chains sequenced from a single sample in a study of OX40 agonist ivuxolimab in advanced cancers. Generated by immunoSEQ multiplex PCR, the TCRdb table keeps only in-frame clones and is missing some. The profile shows around 31,000 clones, 88% of them singletons. This sample comprised CD4+ or CD8+ T cells sorted from blood, obtained in a trial of the OX40 agonist ivuxolimab. The receptors derive from an adult with an advanced solid tumor such as melanoma, head and neck, liver or kidney cancer.

The DNA of the CDR3 is TGTGCCAGCAGTTTTGACAGCAGTGTGGGATATAGCAATCAGCCCCAGCATTTT. This gives the protein CASSFDSSVGYSNQPQHF. V usage is TRBV28 and J usage is TRBJ1-5, with D maybe TRBD1 (5 bases). V was cut by 3 bases and J by 0 bases, with 18 bases left in between. Germline values: CDR1 MDHEN, CDR2 SYDVKM. The CDR3 contains 18 residues.

The rearrangement uses TRBV30 and TRBJ1-5, with D perhaps matching TRBD1 (6 bases). Trimming removed 1 base at V and 4 bases at J, with 14 bases between. The CDR3 length is 15 residues. Germline V gives CDR1 GTSNPN, CDR2 SVGIG (reference sequence). CDR3 nucleotides: TGTGCCTGGAGTGCCCGGACAGTAGAAAATCAGCCCCAGCATTTT. It translates to CAWSARTVENQPQHF.

This rearrangement joins TRBV5-1 to TRBJ1-2, with unresolved D. The CDR3 runs to 13 residues. Germline values: CDR1 SGHRS, CDR2 YFSETQ. The V and J ends lost 2 bases and 4 bases respectively, with 9 bases between them. The CDR3 region has the DNA TGCGCCAGCAGCTTAATCGCGTTCTATGGCTACACCTTC. Translating it yields CASSLIAFYGYTF.

V gene TRBV11-2 combines with J gene TRBJ1-2, with TRBD1 matching over 7 bases. V was clipped by 7 bases and J by 3 bases; unmatched bases: 5. CDR3 length equals 13 residues. The germline CDR1 and CDR2 sequences are SGHAT and FQNNGV. The CDR3 spells CASTQGDYYGYTF. In DNA form, the CDR3 reads TGTGCCAGCACCCAGGGGGATTACTATGGCTACACCTTC.

This clone was detected many times. This chain uses TRBV6-4 with TRBJ2-2; D gene uncertain. V was trimmed by 0 bases and J by 6 bases, leaving 8 bases between them. This CDR3 comprises 14 residues. Germline CDR1 MRHNA, CDR2 SNTAGT. CDR3 DNA: TGTGCCAGCAGTGACTCAATGGGTTCCGGGGAGCTGTTTTTT. Encoded protein: CASSDSMGSGELFF.

This chain connects TRBV7-9 to TRBJ1-6; D unclear. Germline CDR1 is SEHNR and CDR2 is FQNEAQ (reference sequence). Trimming shortened V by 5 bases and J by 10 bases, and 9 bases separated the two germline ends. The CDR3 runs 12 residues. CDR3: CASSHTSSPLHF. As DNA, the CDR3 is TGTGCCAGCAGCCATACCTCCTCACCCCTCCACTTT. The whole variable domain, filled in from reference TRBV7-9 and TRBJ1-6, reads DTGVSQNPRHKITKRGQNVTFRCDPISEHNRLYWYRQTLGQGPEFLTYFQNEAQLEKSRLLSDRFSAERPKGSFSTLEIQRTEQGDSAMYLCASSHTSSPLHFGNGTRLTVT.

This sequence joins TRBV2 and TRBJ1-5; 11 bases line up with TRBD1. The V segment lost 8 bases and the J segment 3 bases; nucleotides outside the gene matches: 3. The CDR3 is 14 residues long. Germline CDR1 and CDR2: SNHLY and FYNNEI. Here the CDR3 reads CASWGQGDNQPQHF. CDR3 DNA sequence: TGTGCCAGCTGGGGACAGGGGGACAATCAGCCCCAGCATTTT. Combining the CDR3 with reference TRBV2 and TRBJ1-5 gives the whole variable domain EPEVTQTPSHQVTQMGQEVILRCVPISNHLYFYWYRQILGQKVEFLVSFYNNEISEKSEIFDDQFSVERPDGSNFTLKIRSTKLEDSAMYFCASWGQGDNQPQHFGDGTRLSIL.

V is TRBV14 and J is TRBJ1-2; D call uncertain. This CDR3 is built from 15 residues. CDR1 and CDR2 from the germline V gene are SGHDN and FVKESK. V lost 0 bases to trimming and J lost 4 bases, with 12 bases between them. CDR3 region: CASSQEWVPLYGYTF. The DNA of the CDR3 is TGTGCCAGCAGCCAAGAATGGGTTCCCCTCTATGGCTACACCTTC.